This T cell receptor (beta chain) was profiled in a study of blood T cell repertoires in COVID-19. The overall study: The study drew acute and convalescent COVID-19 samples from the United States, Italy and Spain. T cells, B-cell-depleted T cells, or PBMCs provided the cDNA or gDNA that served as material.

CDR3 length equals 16 residues. The trim removed 0 bases at V and 3 bases at J, leaving 7 bases unmatched. Per the germline V gene, CDR1 is SGDLS and CDR2 is YYNGEE. Authors' analysis steps: Reference gene primer amplification in the assay estimated nucleated cell counts. Here immunoSEQ multiplex PCR was the method, and the copy in TCRdb shows in-frame clones only, minus some. The DNA was the basis for D and trimming; V, J and clone size are from that table. This table holds 250,000 to 350,000 clones, approximately 89% found once. The V call is TRBV9, the J call TRBJ2-3; TRBD2 matches 7 bases. Sequencing used peripheral blood. This receptor was obtained from an older woman with acute or convalescent COVID-19. The CDR3 bases are TGTGCCAGCAGCGTAGGGGGCGGGAGTGGGACAGATACGCAGTATTTT. Translation: CASSVGGGSGTDTQYF.